Following are 25 T cell receptor beta chains from one sample sequenced in a study of blood T cell repertoires in COVID-19 (TCRdb year 2020). Library generation was performed with the immunoSEQ multiplex PCR assay. TCRdb took over this immuneACCESS table, retaining in-frame rearrangements with V and J assigned. Such tables are incomplete; in checked studies, under half of the missing clones stem from an unresolved V gene, and the remainder is unexplained. The sample table shows around 200,000 clones, and 65% to 90% are seen once. The ten largest clones represent about 4.5% of the sample. The sample consisted of peripheral blood. These receptors were taken from a man aged 45 to 65 with acute or convalescent COVID-19.

This clone appeared a few times. The V and J genes are TRBV19 and TRBJ1-5, with a tentative D call TRBD1 (5 bases). The CDR3 is 15 residues long. Between the trimmed V and J ends, which lost 3 bases and 4 bases, there was a span of 13 bases. Germline V CDR1 and CDR2: LNHDA, SQIVND (reference sequence). In nucleotides, the CDR3 is TGTGCCAGTAGTATCCCTGGGGCAGAGAATCAGCCCCAGCATTTT. Encoded protein: CASSIPGAENQPQHF. The entire variable domain, with the rest obtained from reference TRBV19 and TRBJ1-5, is as follows: DGGITQSPKYLFRKEGQNVTLSCEQNLNHDAMYWYRQDPGQGLRLIYYSQIVNDFQKGDIAEGYSVSREKKESFPLTVTSAQKNPTAFYLCASSIPGAENQPQHFGDGTRLSIL.

V usage is TRBV4-1 and J usage is TRBJ2-5; D is possibly TRBD1 (6 bases). Trimming took off 3 bases at V and 3 bases at J, with 11 bases between the two ends. Germline CDR1 reads MGHRA; CDR2 reads YSYEKL. The CDR3 runs 14 residues. The CDR3 sequence is CASSQNRDEETQYF. The DNA of the CDR3 is TGCGCCAGCAGCCAGAACAGGGACGAAGAGACCCAGTACTTC.

The chain carries TRBV9 and TRBJ1-1, with D perhaps matching TRBD1 (5 bases). CDR1 and CDR2 from the germline V gene are SGDLS and YYNGEE. V was pared by 1 base and J by 3 bases, with 10 bases between. The CDR3 is 14 residues long. The CDR3 loop is CASSVQGGDTEAFF. CDR3 in DNA: TGTGCCAGCAGCGTACAGGGAGGGGACACTGAAGCTTTCTTT.

This clone was detected only once. The chain carries TRBV5-1 and TRBJ2-2; 8 bases map to TRBD1. The CDR3 is 16 amino acids. The V gene end was trimmed by 4 bases and the J gene end by 4 bases; junction bases not matched to a gene: 9. CDR1 is SGHRS, CDR2 YFSETQ, per germline. CDR3 loop: CASSLLGQGATGELFF. The DNA of the CDR3 is TGCGCCAGCAGCCTTCTCGGACAGGGAGCCACCGGGGAGCTGTTTTTT.

The chain employs TRBV27 and TRBJ2-3; D unclear. Germline CDR1 and CDR2: MNHEY and SMNVEV (reference sequence). There are 16 residues in the CDR3. The V and J ends lost 2 bases and 2 bases respectively, with 14 bases between them. This CDR3 reads CASSLARTPNTDTQYF. The CDR3 DNA follows: TGTGCCAGCAGTTTAGCTAGAACACCCAACACAGATACGCAGTATTTT.

The chain uses TRBV11-2 and TRBJ1-1; unclear D gene. Germline CDR1 SGHAT, CDR2 FQNNGV. The V gene lost 6 bases and the J gene lost 4 bases, with 15 bases spanning the gap. The CDR3 runs to 14 residues. CDR3 nucleotides: TGTGCCAGCAGTTTAACCAGAGGAGGCACTGAAGCTTTCTTT. Translation gives CASSLTRGGTEAFF.

This sequence joins TRBV7-9 and TRBJ2-2; D unclear. Germline V gene data show CDR1 as SEHNR and CDR2 as FQNEAQ (reference sequence). Trimming pared 3 bases from V and 5 bases from J, leaving 10 bases between. The CDR3 runs 14 residues. The CDR3 region is CASSLTHNTGELFF. CDR3 DNA sequence: TGTGCCAGCAGCTTGACACATAATACCGGGGAGCTGTTTTTT.

The rearrangement uses TRBV19 and TRBJ1-5; 7 nucleotides align to TRBD1. The CDR3 runs 14 residues. V shed 6 bases, J shed 2 bases, and the junction held 4 bases outside the gene matches. Germline loops: CDR1 LNHDA, CDR2 SQIVND (reference sequence). CDR3 nucleotide sequence: TGTGCCAGTAGAAGGGGGACAGGCAATCAGCCCCAGCATTTT. Translating it yields CASRRGTGNQPQHF.

The rearrangement links TRBV5-1 to TRBJ1-2; D is ambiguous. Per germline, CDR1 SGHRS and CDR2 YFSETQ. The CDR3 contains 13 residues. The germline V and J ends were trimmed by 4 bases and 1 base, with 8 bases remaining between them. The DNA of the CDR3 is TGCGCCAGCAGCCTTAGTTTTAACTATGGCTACACCTTC. Its translation: CASSLSFNYGYTF.

The V and J genes are TRBV18 and TRBJ2-1, with 7 bases fitting TRBD1. This CDR3 region has 15 residues. Germline V lookup: CDR1 KGHSH, CDR2 LQKENI. With 2 bases clipped from V and 8 bases from J, the junction kept 9 bases outside the gene matches. The CDR3 here is CASSPGGTASYEQFF. For the CDR3, the DNA is TGTGCCAGCTCACCAGGTGGGACAGCCTCCTATGAGCAGTTCTTC.

The gene calls are TRBV9 and TRBJ1-1; D is perhaps TRBD1 (5 bases). V dropped 1 base and J dropped 1 base, with 5 bases sitting between them. The CDR3 covers 13 residues. Germline values: CDR1 SGDLS, CDR2 YYNGEE. The CDR3 DNA reads as TGTGCCAGCAGCGTAACAGGGAACACTGAAGCTTTCTTT. As protein: CASSVTGNTEAFF.

Comment on this clone: Other DNA sequences from this sample encode an identical CDR3 as well. The chain has TRBV10-3 and TRBJ1-1, with TRBD1 identical over 7 bases. CDR3 length: 13 amino acids. V shed 4 bases, J shed 1 base, and the junction held 0 bases outside the gene matches. The V gene's germline CDR1 is ENHRY and CDR2 SYGVKD. In DNA, the CDR3 is TGTGCCATCAGTGGACAGGGGAACACTGAAGCTTTCTTT. Translation: CAISGQGNTEAFF.

This clone has only a few counts. J is TRBJ1-5 and V is TRBV2; possible D gene TRBD1, 5 bases. V was pared by 2 bases and J by 8 bases, with 13 bases between. There are 14 residues in the CDR3. CDR1 SNHLY and CDR2 FYNNEI come from the germline V gene. The CDR3 DNA sequence: TGTGCCAGCAGTGAATTTGGTCTCAGGGAGCCCCAGCATTTT. Its translation is CASSEFGLREPQHF.

The chain recombines TRBV7-2 with TRBJ1-2; D is uncertain. Germline V gene lookup returns CDR1 SGHTA and CDR2 FQGNSA. This CDR3 spans 16 amino acids. V was pared by 1 base and J by 1 base, with 13 bases between. The CDR3 here is CASSLVITGSNYGYTF. The CDR3 region has the DNA TGTGCCAGCAGCTTAGTTATCACCGGGAGTAACTATGGCTACACCTTC.

The V call is TRBV10-2, the J call TRBJ1-5; D remains ambiguous. Germline CDR1 is WSHSY and CDR2 is SAAADI. Trimming left V 4 bases short and J 4 bases short, with 8 bases between. The CDR3 runs 13 residues. Written as DNA, the CDR3 is TGCGCCAGCAGTGTAAACCGGAATCAGCCCCAGCATTTT. Translating it yields CASSVNRNQPQHF.

The CDR3 protein is CASSEGRVTTNEKLFF. The CDR3 nucleotides are TGTGCCAGCAGTGAAGGGAGGGTGACAACTAATGAAAAACTGTTTTTT. This chain uses TRBV6-1 with TRBJ1-4, with D unclear. The CDR3 covers 16 residues. Trimming took 1 base from V and 0 from J, leaving 9 bases between them. Germline V CDR1 and CDR2: MNHNS, SASEGT.

The rearrangement joins TRBV27 to TRBJ2-7, with 7 bases aligning to TRBD1. Germline-derived CDR1 and CDR2 are MNHEY and SMNVEV (reference sequence). Trimming cost V 7 bases and J 0 bases; bases outside gene matches: 9. The CDR3 loop spans 15 amino acids. DNA for the CDR3: TGTGCCAGCACGAAGTTTGGACAGGACTCCTACGAGCAGTACTTC. Protein product: CASTKFGQDSYEQYF.

This clone was observed a single time. The rearrangement uses TRBV6-5 and TRBJ1-4; TRBD1 is a possible D gene (5 bases). Germline CDR1 and CDR2: MNHEY and SVGAGI. The CDR3 spans 13 residues. The V end lost 6 bases, the J end lost 3 bases, and 8 bases lay between the germline ends. The CDR3: CASRAGPNEKLFF. In nucleotides, the CDR3 is TGTGCCAGCAGAGCAGGGCCTAATGAAAAACTGTTTTTT.

The chain couples TRBV7-6 to TRBJ1-6, with 7 nucleotides matching TRBD1. The CDR3 runs 16 residues. The germline V gene has CDR1 SGHVS and CDR2 FNYEAQ. Trimming removed 7 bases from V and 9 bases from J; junction bases left unmatched: 15. The CDR3 coding sequence is TGTGCCAGCACCCCTGGGACAGTCGCCTTCATTTCACCCCTCCACTTT. As protein: CASTPGTVAFISPLHF.

The chain recombines TRBV19 with TRBJ2-3; 16 positions agree with TRBD2. Germline values: CDR1 LNHDA, CDR2 SQIVND (reference sequence). Germline trimming cut 3 bases from V and 6 bases from J; bases unmatched to any gene: 3. This CDR3 spans 16 amino acids. The CDR3 bases are TGTGCCAGTAGTATGGGACTAGCGGGGGGGTGGGATACGCAGTATTTT. Translating gives CASSMGLAGGWDTQYF. Full variable domain (rest looked up from reference TRBV19 and TRBJ2-3): DGGITQSPKYLFRKEGQNVTLSCEQNLNHDAMYWYRQDPGQGLRLIYYSQIVNDFQKGDIAEGYSVSREKKESFPLTVTSAQKNPTAFYLCASSMGLAGGWDTQYFGPGTRLTVL.

The chain couples TRBV11-2 to TRBJ1-1; D may be TRBD1 (6 bases). Deletions cut 0 bases from V and 6 bases from J, with 23 bases between. Per germline, CDR1 SGHAT and CDR2 FQNNGV. CDR3 length equals 18 residues. The CDR3 coding sequence is TGTGCCAGCAGCTTAGATCGATTCACGGCAGGGGAAAGGGCTGAAGCTTTCTTT. It yields the protein CASSLDRFTAGERAEAFF.

This clone was counted between two and nine times. This CDR3 is CASSLEGTGELFF. In DNA, the CDR3 is TGTGCCAGCAGCCTCGAGGGTACCGGGGAGCTGTTTTTT. This chain connects TRBV3-1 (or the pseudogene TRBV3-2) to TRBJ2-2; weak D call: TRBD2 (5 bases). This CDR3 region has 13 residues. Trimming cost V 4 bases and J 5 bases, with 8 bases left between them. The germline V gene has CDR1 LGHDT and CDR2 YNNKEL (reference sequence).

The chain has TRBV19 and TRBJ2-1; TRBD1 aligns across 10 bases. The CDR3 loop spans 20 amino acids. Germline-derived CDR1 and CDR2 are LNHDA and SQIVND (reference sequence). V shed 7 bases and J 2 bases; nucleotides not matched to a gene: 20. The CDR3: CASKGYFSGAGTGAYNEQFF. CDR3 in DNA: TGTGCCAGTAAAGGCTACTTTTCTGGGGCCGGGACAGGGGCCTACAATGAGCAGTTCTTC. Looking up the rest from reference TRBV19 and TRBJ2-1 gives the full variable domain: DGGITQSPKYLFRKEGQNVTLSCEQNLNHDAMYWYRQDPGQGLRLIYYSQIVNDFQKGDIAEGYSVSREKKESFPLTVTSAQKNPTAFYLCASKGYFSGAGTGAYNEQFFGPGTRLTVL.

DNA for the CDR3: TGTGCCAGCAGCCAAGATAGGAGGGGTGAGGCCCAGTACTTC. It is translated as CASSQDRRGEAQYF. The chain combines TRBV3-1 (or the pseudogene TRBV3-2) with TRBJ2-5; D might be TRBD2 (6 bases). The CDR3 consists of 14 residues. Looked up from germline, CDR1 is LGHDT and CDR2 is YNNKEL (reference sequence). Trimming left V 0 bases short and J 9 bases short, with 14 bases between.

The chain carries TRBV5-6 and TRBJ1-3; D not certain. Trimming pared 3 bases from V and 8 bases from J, leaving 9 bases between. The CDR3 is made up of 12 amino acids. The V gene's germline CDR1 is SGHDT and CDR2 YYEEEE. The chain's CDR3 is CASSWARHTIYF. CDR3 coding DNA: TGTGCCAGCAGCTGGGCCAGACACACCATATATTTT.